Here is one TCR beta chain with its context. What it binds is not known. Only CD45RO-negative cells positively selected for CCR7 counted as naive CD8 cells, so terminally differentiated effector memory CD45RA+ cells were excluded. The data stem from a study of shared clonotypes between healthy human individuals. This CDR3 comprises 14 residues. V lost 2 bases and J lost 8, with 13 bases in between. Germline-derived CDR1 and CDR2 are LGHNA and YNFKEQ. Findings of the study overall: Sample collection involved blood only; tissue repertoires are likely different.

Deep was the level at which the assay was run. Several immunoSEQ plates received, in even portions, the genomic DNA of each subset. TCRdb's copy holds only in-frame clones and misses some; the assay was immunoSEQ multiplex PCR. The sample records some 630,000 clones, 96% being singletons. V is TRBV4-2 and J is TRBJ2-1; no clear D. Sequenced material: naive CD8+ T cells sorted from blood. This receptor was taken from a woman aged 25 to 39 in good health. CDR3 in amino acids: CASSQYQRSHEQFF. In nucleotides, the CDR3 is TGTGCCAGCAGCCAATATCAGCGTTCCCATGAGCAGTTCTTC.